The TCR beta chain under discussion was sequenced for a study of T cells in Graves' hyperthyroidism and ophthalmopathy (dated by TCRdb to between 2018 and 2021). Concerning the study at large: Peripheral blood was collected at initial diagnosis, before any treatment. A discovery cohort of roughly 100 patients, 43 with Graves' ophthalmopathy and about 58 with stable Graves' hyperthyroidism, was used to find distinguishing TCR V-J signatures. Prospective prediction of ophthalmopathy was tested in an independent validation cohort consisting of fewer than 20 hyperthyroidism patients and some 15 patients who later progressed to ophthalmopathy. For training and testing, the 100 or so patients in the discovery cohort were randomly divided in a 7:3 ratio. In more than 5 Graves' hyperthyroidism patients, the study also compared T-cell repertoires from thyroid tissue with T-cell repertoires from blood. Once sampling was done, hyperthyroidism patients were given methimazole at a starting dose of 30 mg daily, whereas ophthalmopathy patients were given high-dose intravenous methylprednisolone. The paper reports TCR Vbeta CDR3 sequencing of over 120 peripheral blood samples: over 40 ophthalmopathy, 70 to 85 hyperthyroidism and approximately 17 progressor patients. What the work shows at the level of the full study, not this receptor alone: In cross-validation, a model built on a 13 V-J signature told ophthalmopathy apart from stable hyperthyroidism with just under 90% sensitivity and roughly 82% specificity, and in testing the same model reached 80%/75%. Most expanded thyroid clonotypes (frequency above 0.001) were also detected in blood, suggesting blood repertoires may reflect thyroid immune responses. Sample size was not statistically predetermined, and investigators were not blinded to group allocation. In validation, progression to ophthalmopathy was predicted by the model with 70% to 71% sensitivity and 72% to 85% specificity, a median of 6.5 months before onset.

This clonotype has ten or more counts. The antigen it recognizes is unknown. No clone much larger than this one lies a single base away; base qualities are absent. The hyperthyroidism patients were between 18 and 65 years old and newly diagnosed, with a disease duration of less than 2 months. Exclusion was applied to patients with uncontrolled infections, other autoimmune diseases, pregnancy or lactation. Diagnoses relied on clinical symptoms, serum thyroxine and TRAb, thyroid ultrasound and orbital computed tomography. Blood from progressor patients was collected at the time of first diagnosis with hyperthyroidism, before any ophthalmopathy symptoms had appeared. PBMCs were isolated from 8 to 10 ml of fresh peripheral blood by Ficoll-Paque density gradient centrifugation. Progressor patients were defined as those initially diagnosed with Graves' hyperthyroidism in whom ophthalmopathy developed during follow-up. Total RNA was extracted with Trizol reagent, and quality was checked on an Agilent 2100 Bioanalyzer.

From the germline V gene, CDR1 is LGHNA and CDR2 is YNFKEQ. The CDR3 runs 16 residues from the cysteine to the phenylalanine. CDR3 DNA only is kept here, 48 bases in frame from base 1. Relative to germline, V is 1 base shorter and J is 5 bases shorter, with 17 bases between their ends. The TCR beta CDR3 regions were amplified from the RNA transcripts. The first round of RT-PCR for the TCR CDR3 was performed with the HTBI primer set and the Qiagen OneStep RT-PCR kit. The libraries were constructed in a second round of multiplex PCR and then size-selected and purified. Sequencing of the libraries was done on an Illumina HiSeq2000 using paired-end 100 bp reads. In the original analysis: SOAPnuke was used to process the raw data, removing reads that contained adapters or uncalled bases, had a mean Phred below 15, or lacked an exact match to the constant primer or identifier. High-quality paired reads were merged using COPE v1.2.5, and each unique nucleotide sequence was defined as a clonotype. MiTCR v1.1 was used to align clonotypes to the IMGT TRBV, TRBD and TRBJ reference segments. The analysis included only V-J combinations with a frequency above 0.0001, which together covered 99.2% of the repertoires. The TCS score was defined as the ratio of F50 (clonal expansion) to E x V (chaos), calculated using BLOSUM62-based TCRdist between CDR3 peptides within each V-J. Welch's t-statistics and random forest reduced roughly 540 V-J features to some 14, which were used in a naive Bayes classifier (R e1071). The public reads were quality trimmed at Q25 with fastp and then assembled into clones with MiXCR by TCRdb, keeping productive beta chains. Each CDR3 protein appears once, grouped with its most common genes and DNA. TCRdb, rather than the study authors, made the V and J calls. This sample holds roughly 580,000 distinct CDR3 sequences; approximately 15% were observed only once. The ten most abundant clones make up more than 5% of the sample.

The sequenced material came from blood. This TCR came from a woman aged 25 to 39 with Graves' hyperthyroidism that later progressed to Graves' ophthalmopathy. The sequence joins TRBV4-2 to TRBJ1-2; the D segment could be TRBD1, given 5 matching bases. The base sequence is TGTGCCAGCAGCCAAGGTTTATCGGGGCAGGTATATGGCTACACCTTC. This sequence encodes CASSQGLSGQVYGYTF.